Shown below are 25 T cell receptor beta chains from a single sample sequenced in a study of T cell repertoires in cytomegalovirus infection (dated by TCRdb to about 2019). Instrument on record: Illumina HiSeq 1500. Clones were called with MiXCR by TCRdb after fastp trimmed the public reads at Q25, and only in-frame beta chains were retained. Entries are consolidated by CDR3 protein sequence, retaining the most common genes and DNA. This sample lists around 430,000 distinct CDR3 sequences; under 55% were detected once. Of the sample, 40% to 50% falls within the top ten clones. Sample treatment or condition, as interpreted from the label and publication: in vitro stimulation with specific CMV peptide epitopes to enrich CMV-specific T cells. These TCRs' antigens remain unknown. The material was cultured PBMCs, obtained from culture after CMV antigen stimulation. The receptors originated from a human donor in good health (CMV status not recorded). Some clones in this sample may be carry-over from other donors' samples.

This clonotype was counted only a few times. The V and J genes are TRBV11-2 and TRBJ2-2, with D unclear. This CDR3 has 18 amino acids. Trimming stripped 5 bases from V and 6 bases from J, with 25 bases between. Germline-derived CDR1 and CDR2 are SGHAT and FQNNGV. The CDR3 DNA is TGTGCCAGCAGCCACCCGGCCGGTAGTTCCTCTGGATCCGGGGAGCTGTTTTTT. Protein product: CASSHPAGSSSGSGELFF.

This clonotype was detected only a few times. The genes are TRBV7-2 and TRBJ2-2; the match to TRBD1 covers 9 bases. The CDR3 contains 17 residues. Germline loops: CDR1 SGHTA, CDR2 FQGNSA. Losses at the gene ends were 0 bases for V and 7 bases for J; bases not matched to a gene: 9. This CDR3 is CASSLARDRVLRGELFF. The CDR3 coding sequence is TGTGCCAGCAGCTTAGCTCGGGACAGGGTTTTGCGCGGGGAGCTGTTTTTT.

The genes are TRBV5-1 and TRBJ2-5; no reliable D call. CDR3 length: 16 amino acids. Trimming left V 6 bases short and J 0 bases short, with 18 bases between. Germline V gene data show CDR1 as SGHRS and CDR2 as YFSETQ. This chain's CDR3 is CASTPRGRSYQETQYF. CDR3 sequence (DNA): TGCGCCAGCACCCCCCGCGGTCGATCGTACCAAGAGACCCAGTACTTC.

The chain is built from TRBV7-6 and TRBJ2-5; D possibly corresponds to TRBD2 (5 bases). Germline V CDR1 and CDR2: SGHVS, FNYEAQ. The length of the CDR3 is 13 residues. V lost 5 bases and J lost 4, with 11 bases in between. In DNA, the CDR3 is TGTGCCAGCAGCCCAGGACTGATAGAGACCCAGTACTTC. The encoded protein is CASSPGLIETQYF.

The chain joins TRBV7-9 to TRBJ2-5, with 8 bases matching TRBD2. Trimming removed 5 bases from V and 1 base from J; junction bases left unmatched: 6. The CDR3 is 15 amino acids. Germline-derived CDR1 and CDR2 are SEHNR and FQNEAQ (reference sequence). The CDR3: CASSQTGRAQETQYF. The CDR3 bases are TGTGCCAGCAGCCAAACCGGGAGGGCCCAAGAGACCCAGTACTTC. Variable domain in full (rest from reference TRBV7-9 and TRBJ2-5): DTGVSQNPRHKITKRGQNVTFRCDPISEHNRLYWYRQTLGQGPEFLTYFQNEAQLEKSRLLSDRFSAERPKGSFSTLEIQRTEQGDSAMYLCASSQTGRAQETQYFGPGTRLLVL.

This clonotype was found once. The rearrangement uses TRBV11-2 and TRBJ2-1; 11 nucleotides agree with TRBD2. Looked up from germline, CDR1 is SGHAT and CDR2 is FQNNGV. The CDR3 covers 18 residues. V trimming: 5 bases; J trimming: 0 bases; junction bases outside the gene matches: 9. CDR3 DNA: TGTGCCAGCAGCCATATGGGCGGACTAGCGGGCTCCTACAATGAGCAGTTCTTC. It codes for CASSHMGGLAGSYNEQFF.

The rearrangement uses TRBV4-1 and TRBJ2-6, with D uncertain. Germline V gene data show CDR1 as MGHRA and CDR2 as YSYEKL. Trimming removed 3 bases at V and 0 bases at J, with 12 bases between. The CDR3 is 17 amino acids. The CDR3 region has the DNA TGCGCCAGCAGCCAGCAGGAAACTCACTCTGGGGCCAACGTCCTGACTTTC. Translated: CASSQQETHSGANVLTF.

This clonotype was found a few times. CDR3 sequence: CASSLSTGHLNSNQPQHF. The CDR3 DNA follows: TGTGCCAGCAGTTTAAGTACGGGACATCTAAATAGCAATCAGCCCCAGCATTTT. The genes are TRBV12-3 or TRBV12-4 and TRBJ1-5; TRBD1 might be the D (6 bases). V lost 2 bases and J 0 bases, leaving 17 bases between the germline ends. CDR3 length equals 18 residues.

The genes are TRBV7-8 and TRBJ2-7, with TRBD1 as a possible D gene (5 bases). The CDR3 totals 14 residues. The V gene's germline CDR1 is SGHVS and CDR2 FQNEAQ. The V end lost 4 bases, the J end lost 3 bases, and 13 bases lay between the germline ends. The CDR3 here is CASSSATDHYEQYF. The CDR3 nucleotides are TGTGCCAGCAGCTCCGCGACAGACCACTACGAGCAGTACTTC.

The V call is TRBV19, the J call TRBJ2-7; the match to TRBD1 covers 7 bases. The germline V gene has CDR1 LNHDA and CDR2 SQIVND (reference sequence). Trimming removed 1 base from V and 3 bases from J; junction bases left unmatched: 3. The CDR3 has 14 residues. The CDR3: CASSIVAGGYEQYF. The CDR3 DNA follows: TGTGCCAGTAGTATAGTAGCAGGGGGCTACGAGCAGTACTTC.

This clonotype was recorded a few times. The chain joins TRBV5-6 to TRBJ2-3; 12 bases map to TRBD1. This CDR3 has 20 amino acids. Germline loops: CDR1 SGHDT, CDR2 YYEEEE. With V trimmed by 2 bases and J by 0 bases, 13 bases remained unmatched. CDR3 loop: CASSFARGTGGFTSTDTQYF. The CDR3 DNA reads TGTGCCAGCAGCTTTGCGCGAGGGACAGGGGGCTTTACTAGCACAGATACGCAGTATTTT.

This sequence joins TRBV6-2 or TRBV6-3 and TRBJ2-2; D might be TRBD1 (7 bases). The CDR3 covers 12 residues. Looked up from germline, CDR1 is MNHEY and CDR2 is SVGEGT. The V end lost 7 bases, the J end lost 7 bases, and 10 bases lay between the germline ends. The CDR3 DNA reads as TGTGCCAGCAACAGGGGAGGCGGGGAGCTGTTTTTT. Encoded protein: CASNRGGGELFF.

This clonotype was found a few times. J is TRBJ2-1 and V is TRBV7-2; 12 positions agree with TRBD2. This CDR3 comprises 17 residues. V shed 5 bases, J shed 3 bases, and the junction held 8 bases outside the gene matches. CDR1 is SGHTA and CDR2 is FQGNSA in the germline V gene. In nucleotides, the CDR3 is TGTGCCAGCAGCCGGGGACTAGCGGGCGGAGACTACAATGAGCAGTTCTTC. Its protein product is CASSRGLAGGDYNEQFF.

The chain combines TRBV12-3 or TRBV12-4 with TRBJ1-6; the match to TRBD1 covers 8 bases. The CDR3 length is 13 residues. The V gene end was trimmed by 5 bases and the J gene end by 11 bases; junction bases not matched to a gene: 5. CDR3 DNA: TGTGCCAGCAGTCCCACAGGGGGAGCACCCCTCCACTTT. This encodes CASSPTGGAPLHF.

The sample holds a few counts of this clonotype. This sequence joins TRBV20-1 and TRBJ1-4; the D is unclear. Deletions cut 6 bases from V and 7 bases from J, with 18 bases between. Germline-derived CDR1 and CDR2 are DFQATT and SNEGSKA (reference sequence). The CDR3 runs to 14 residues. The CDR3 DNA reads TGCAGTGCCCCCCCCGCGCAGGCAGGTGAAAAACTGTTTTTT. It is translated as CSAPPAQAGEKLFF.

This clonotype appeared many times. This rearrangement joins TRBV7-2 to TRBJ2-1; 9 positions match TRBD2. Germline CDR1 and CDR2: SGHTA and FQGNSA. CDR3 size: 16 residues. V trimming: 5 bases; J trimming: 9 bases; junction bases outside the gene matches: 14. The CDR3 DNA reads TGTGCCAGCAGCCTGCGGGGTGGGCGGGGGGGCAGTGAGCAGTTCTTC. It translates to CASSLRGGRGGSEQFF.

The V and J genes are TRBV7-2 and TRBJ2-3; D remains ambiguous. V was cut by 4 bases and J by 1 base, with 9 bases left in between. Germline lookup yields CDR1 SGHTA and CDR2 FQGNSA. This CDR3 is 14 amino acids long. The CDR3 DNA reads TGTGCCAGCAGCTCTCTAGAGGGCACAGATACGCAGTATTTT. Encoded protein: CASSSLEGTDTQYF.

This clonotype was detected only a few times. The chain couples TRBV7-2 to TRBJ2-5, with D tentatively TRBD2 (5 bases). The CDR3 contains 15 residues. CDR1 and CDR2 from the germline V gene are SGHTA and FQGNSA. Trimming pared 2 bases from V and 4 bases from J, leaving 14 bases between. This CDR3 reads CASSLYPGKGETQYF. CDR3 DNA: TGTGCCAGCAGCTTATATCCGGGGAAGGGAGAGACCCAGTACTTC.

CDR3 coding DNA: TGTGCCAGCACCGCTTTTGGACTAGCGTCGGAGACCCAGTACTTC. Protein sequence: CASTAFGLASETQYF. This chain links TRBV2 with TRBJ2-5, with 9 bases that match TRBD2. The CDR3 is made up of 15 amino acids. J lost 5 bases, V lost 7 bases, and 11 bases had no gene match. Germline V gene lookup returns CDR1 SNHLY and CDR2 FYNNEI.

The chain joins TRBV6-6 to TRBJ2-3; TRBD2 agrees at 13 bases. Germline assignment: CDR1 MNHNY and CDR2 SVGAGI (reference sequence). The CDR3 loop spans 18 amino acids. Trimming at V came to 5 bases and at J to 2 bases, leaving 10 bases not matched to a gene. CDR3 nucleotide sequence: TGTGCCAGCAGTAAACAAGGGACTAGCGGGGTTTTCACAGATACGCAGTATTTT. Translating it yields CASSKQGTSGVFTDTQYF.

This sequence joins TRBV6-1 and TRBJ2-7; D is undetermined. The V gene lost 3 bases and the J gene lost 1 base, with 13 bases spanning the gap. Germline V gene data show CDR1 as MNHNS and CDR2 as SASEGT. The CDR3 is made up of 15 amino acids. CDR3 sequence reads: CASSDWSVSSYEQYF. CDR3 DNA sequence: TGTGCCAGCAGTGACTGGTCAGTCAGTTCCTACGAGCAGTACTTC.

This chain links TRBV20-1 with TRBJ2-4; weak D call: TRBD1 (5 bases). V lost 5 bases and J lost 6, with 14 bases in between. The V gene's germline CDR1 is DFQATT and CDR2 SNEGSKA (reference sequence). This CDR3 spans 13 amino acids. This CDR3 reads CSAVDRLLNIQYF. DNA for the CDR3: TGCAGTGCTGTCGACAGATTACTAAACATTCAGTACTTC.

The J gene is TRBJ2-7, the V gene TRBV6-2 or TRBV6-3; no clear D. Between the trimmed V and J ends, which lost 0 bases and 7 bases, there was a span of 10 bases. This CDR3 is 13 amino acids long. From germline, CDR1 is MNHEY and CDR2 SVGEGT. This CDR3 reads CASSYSAPLEQYF. The DNA for the CDR3 is TGTGCCAGCAGTTACTCGGCACCCCTGGAGCAGTACTTC.

The V call is TRBV27, the J call TRBJ1-1; D call uncertain. V was shortened by 2 bases and J by 2 bases, with 12 bases between the two germline ends. The germline V gene encodes CDR1 MNHEY and CDR2 SMNVEV (reference sequence). This CDR3 has 15 amino acids. CDR3 DNA sequence: TGTGCCAGCAGTTTAGATCGGACGAAAAACACTGAAGCTTTCTTT. It translates to CASSLDRTKNTEAFF.

The chain is built from TRBV5-4 and TRBJ2-5; 15 positions match TRBD2. This CDR3 spans 16 amino acids. The germline V gene has CDR1 SGHNT and CDR2 YYREEE (reference sequence). V lost 4 bases to trimming and J lost 4 bases; unmatched junction nucleotides: 5. CDR3 DNA sequence: TGTGCCAGCAGCCAGGGACTAGCGGGGGGTGGAGAGACCCAGTACTTC. Residues: CASSQGLAGGGETQYF.